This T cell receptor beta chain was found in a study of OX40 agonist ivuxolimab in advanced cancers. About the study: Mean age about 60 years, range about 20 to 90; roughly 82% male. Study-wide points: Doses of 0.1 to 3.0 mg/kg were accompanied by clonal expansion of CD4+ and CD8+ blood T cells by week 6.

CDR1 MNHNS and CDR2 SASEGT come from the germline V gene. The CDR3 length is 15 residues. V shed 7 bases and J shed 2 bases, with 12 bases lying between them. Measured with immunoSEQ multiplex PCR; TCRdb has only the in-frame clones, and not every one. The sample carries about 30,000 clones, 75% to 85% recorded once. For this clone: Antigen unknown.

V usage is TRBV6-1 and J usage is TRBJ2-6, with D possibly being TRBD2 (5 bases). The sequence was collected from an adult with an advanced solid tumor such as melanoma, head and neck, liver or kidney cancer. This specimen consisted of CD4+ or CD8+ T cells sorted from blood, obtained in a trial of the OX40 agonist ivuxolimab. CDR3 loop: CASTEGFPGANVLTF. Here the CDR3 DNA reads TGTGCCAGCACTGAGGGTTTCCCTGGGGCCAACGTCCTGACTTTC.